The 2 T cell receptor beta chains given below trace back to one sample, sequenced in a study of cytomegalovirus exposure and HLA in healthy donors. 13 Jbeta primers and 60 Vbeta primers were used for the PCR. The method was immunoSEQ multiplex PCR; TCRdb's version includes in-frame clones alone and lacks a portion of them. The sample lists roughly 92,000 clones, approximately 80% occurring once. Source material: PBMCs. The receptor set was obtained from a woman between 50 and 59 years old in good health and CMV-seropositive.

The chain recombines TRBV5-8 with TRBJ1-1; D remains ambiguous. The CDR3 loop spans 11 amino acids. Germline V gene data show CDR1 as SGHTS and CDR2 as YDEGEE. V gave up 2 bases and J gave up 10 bases, with 9 bases separating them. In DNA, the CDR3 is TGTGCCAGCAGCTTCGCCGTAGCAGCTTTCTTT. This sequence encodes CASSFAVAAFF.

The CDR3 DNA is TGTGCCAGTGGACGGACAGGGGGATTGGGCTCCGGGGAGCTGTTTTTT. This sequence encodes CASGRTGGLGSGELFF. This chain connects TRBV19 to TRBJ2-2; TRBD1 matches 10 bases. After removal of 8 bases from V and 6 bases from J, the junction contained 12 bases not matched to a gene. The CDR3 covers 16 residues. Germline values: CDR1 LNHDA, CDR2 SQIVND (reference sequence). Drawing the rest from reference TRBV19 and TRBJ2-2, the complete variable domain is DGGITQSPKYLFRKEGQNVTLSCEQNLNHDAMYWYRQDPGQGLRLIYYSQIVNDFQKGDIAEGYSVSREKKESFPLTVTSAQKNPTAFYLCASGRTGGLGSGELFFGEGSRLTVL.